This T cell receptor beta chain was profiled in a study of OX40 agonist ivuxolimab in advanced cancers. The study, taken as a whole, reports: CD8+ T cells (on average) carried more expanded clones than CD4+ T cells.

Using immunoSEQ multiplex PCR, the repertoire was profiled, and TCRdb retains in-frame clones only, with some absent. Of about 79,000 clones listed, 70% to 90% are singletons. The V and J ends lost 2 bases and 5 bases respectively, with 12 bases between them. The CDR3 runs to 13 residues. Germline assignment: CDR1 SQVTM and CDR2 ANQGSEA. This clone was detected only once. The target antigen is unknown. Blood samples were obtained at baseline, cycle 4 day 1, and cycle 7 day 1. The chain links TRBV29-1 to TRBJ1-1, with D maybe TRBD1 (6 bases). The source was CD4+ or CD8+ T cells sorted from blood, collected in a trial of the OX40 agonist ivuxolimab. The receptor comes from an adult with an advanced solid tumor such as melanoma, head and neck, liver or kidney cancer. The chain's CDR3 is CSVETGTRTEAFF. The DNA of the CDR3 is TGCAGCGTTGAAACCGGGACACGGACTGAAGCTTTCTTT. Using reference TRBV29-1 and TRBJ1-1 for the parts outside the CDR3, the full variable domain is SAVISQKPSRDICQRGTSLTIQCQVDSQVTMMFWYRQQPGQSLTLIATANQGSEATYESGFVIDKFPISRPNLTFSTLTVSNMSPEDSSIYLCSVETGTRTEAFFGQGTRLTVV.